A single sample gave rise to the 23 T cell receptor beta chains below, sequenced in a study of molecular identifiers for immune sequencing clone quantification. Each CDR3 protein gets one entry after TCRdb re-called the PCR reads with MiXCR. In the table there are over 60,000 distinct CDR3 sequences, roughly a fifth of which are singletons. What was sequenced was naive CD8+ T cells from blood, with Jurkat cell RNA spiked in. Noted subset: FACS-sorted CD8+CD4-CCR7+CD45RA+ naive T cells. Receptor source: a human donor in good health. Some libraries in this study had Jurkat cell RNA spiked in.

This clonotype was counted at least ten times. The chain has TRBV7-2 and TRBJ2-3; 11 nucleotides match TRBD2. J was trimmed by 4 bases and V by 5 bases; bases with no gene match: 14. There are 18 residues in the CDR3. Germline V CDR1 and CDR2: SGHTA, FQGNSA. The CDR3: CASSEISGRAFGADTQYF. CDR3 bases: TGTGCCAGCAGCGAAATTAGCGGGAGGGCCTTTGGGGCAGATACGCAGTATTTT.

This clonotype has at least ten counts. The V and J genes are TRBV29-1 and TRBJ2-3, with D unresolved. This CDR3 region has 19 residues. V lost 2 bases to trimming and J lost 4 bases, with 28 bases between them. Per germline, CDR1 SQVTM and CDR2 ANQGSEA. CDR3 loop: CSVEPEWTTGLLWADTQYF. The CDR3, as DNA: TGCAGCGTTGAACCTGAGTGGACCACTGGGCTCCTTTGGGCAGATACGCAGTATTTT.

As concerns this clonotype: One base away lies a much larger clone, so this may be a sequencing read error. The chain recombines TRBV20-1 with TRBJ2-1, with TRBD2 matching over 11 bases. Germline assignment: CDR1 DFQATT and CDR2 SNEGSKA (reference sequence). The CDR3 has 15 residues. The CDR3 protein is CSARLTSGNYNEQLF. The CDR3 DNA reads TGCAGTGCTAGGTTGACTAGCGGGAACTACAATGAGCAGCTCTTC.

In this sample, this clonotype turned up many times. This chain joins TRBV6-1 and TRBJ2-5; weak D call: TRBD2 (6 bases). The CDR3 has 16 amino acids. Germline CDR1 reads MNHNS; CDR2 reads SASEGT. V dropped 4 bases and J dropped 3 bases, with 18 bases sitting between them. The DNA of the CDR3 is TGTGCCAGCAGTGTCGGGAGTCTAGCGCAAAAAGAGACCCAGTACTTC. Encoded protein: CASSVGSLAQKETQYF.

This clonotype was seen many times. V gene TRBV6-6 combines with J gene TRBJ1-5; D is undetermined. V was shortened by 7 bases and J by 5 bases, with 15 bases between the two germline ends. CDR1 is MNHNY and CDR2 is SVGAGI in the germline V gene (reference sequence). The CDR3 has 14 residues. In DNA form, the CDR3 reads TGTGCCAGCACTCAAACGGTGGGGTATCAGCCCCAGCATTTT. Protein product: CASTQTVGYQPQHF.

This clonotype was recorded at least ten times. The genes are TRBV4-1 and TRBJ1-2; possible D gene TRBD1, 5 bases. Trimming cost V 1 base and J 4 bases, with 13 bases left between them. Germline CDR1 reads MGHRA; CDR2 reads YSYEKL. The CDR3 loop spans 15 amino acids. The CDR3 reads CASSQVSGSSYGYTF. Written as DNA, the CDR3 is TGCGCCAGCAGCCAAGTGTCAGGGTCGAGCTATGGCTACACCTTC.

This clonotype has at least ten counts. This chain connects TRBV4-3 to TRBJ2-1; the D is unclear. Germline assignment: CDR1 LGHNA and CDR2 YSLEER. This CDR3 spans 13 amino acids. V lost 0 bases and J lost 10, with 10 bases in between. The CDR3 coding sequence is TGCGCCAGCAGCCAAGATTGGGCCCAGGAGCAGTTCTTC. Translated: CASSQDWAQEQFF.

CDR3 residues: CASSTGTDGGLGAYEQYF. The CDR3 nucleotides are TGTGCCAGCAGTACCGGGACGGATGGGGGTTTAGGAGCCTACGAGCAGTACTTC. The rearrangement joins TRBV27 to TRBJ2-7; perhaps D is TRBD1 or TRBD2 (5 bases each). The CDR3 has 18 amino acids. Germline V gives CDR1 MNHEY, CDR2 SMNVEV (reference sequence). Trimming cost V 5 bases and J 2 bases, with 25 bases left between them.

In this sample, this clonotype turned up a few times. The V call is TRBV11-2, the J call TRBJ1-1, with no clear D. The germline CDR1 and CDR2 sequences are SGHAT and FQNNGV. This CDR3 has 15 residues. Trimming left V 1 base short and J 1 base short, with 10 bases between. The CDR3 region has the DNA TGTGCCAGCAGCTTAGTTGTCAGCTCGAACACTGAAGCTTTCTTT. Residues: CASSLVVSSNTEAFF.

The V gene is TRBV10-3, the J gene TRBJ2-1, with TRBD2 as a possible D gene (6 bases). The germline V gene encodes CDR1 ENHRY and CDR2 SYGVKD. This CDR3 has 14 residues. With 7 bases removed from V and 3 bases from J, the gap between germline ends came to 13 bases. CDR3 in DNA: TGTGCCATCAAGATAGCGGTCGTCTACAATGAGCAGTTCTTC. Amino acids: CAIKIAVVYNEQFF.

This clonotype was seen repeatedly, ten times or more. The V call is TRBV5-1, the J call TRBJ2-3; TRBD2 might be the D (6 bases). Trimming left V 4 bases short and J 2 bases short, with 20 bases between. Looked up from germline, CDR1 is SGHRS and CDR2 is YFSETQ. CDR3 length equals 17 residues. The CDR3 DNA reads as TGCGCCAGCAGCGGGGGGTCTTTTCACAGAATCACAGATACGCAGTATTTT. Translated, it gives CASSGGSFHRITDTQYF.

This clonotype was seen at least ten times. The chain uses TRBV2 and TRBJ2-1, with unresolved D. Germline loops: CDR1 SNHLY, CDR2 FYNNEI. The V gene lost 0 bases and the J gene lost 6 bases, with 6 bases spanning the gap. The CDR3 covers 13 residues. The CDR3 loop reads CASSEAVVNEQFF. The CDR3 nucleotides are TGTGCCAGCAGTGAAGCGGTTGTCAATGAGCAGTTCTTC.

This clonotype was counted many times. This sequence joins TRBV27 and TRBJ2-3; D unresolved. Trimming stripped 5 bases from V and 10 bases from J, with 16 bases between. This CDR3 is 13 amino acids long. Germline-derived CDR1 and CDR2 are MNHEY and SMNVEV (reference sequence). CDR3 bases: TGTGCCAGCAGTCCTTCTCTCGACCCCGCGCAGTATTTT. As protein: CASSPSLDPAQYF.

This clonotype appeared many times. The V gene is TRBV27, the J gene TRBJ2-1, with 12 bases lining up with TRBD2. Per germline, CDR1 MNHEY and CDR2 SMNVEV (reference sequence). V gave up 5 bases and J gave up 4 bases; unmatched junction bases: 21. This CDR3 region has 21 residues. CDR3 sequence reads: CASSPKHPGLAGPGGYNEQFF. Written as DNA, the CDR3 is TGTGCCAGCAGTCCGAAACACCCGGGACTAGCGGGCCCAGGGGGTTACAATGAGCAGTTCTTC.

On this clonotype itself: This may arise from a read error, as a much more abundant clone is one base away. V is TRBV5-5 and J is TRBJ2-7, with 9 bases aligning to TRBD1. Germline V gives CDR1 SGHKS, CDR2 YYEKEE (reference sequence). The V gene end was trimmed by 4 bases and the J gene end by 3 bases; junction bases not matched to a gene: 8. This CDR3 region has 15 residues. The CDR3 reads CASSPGTGRIYEQYF. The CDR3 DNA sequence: TGTGCCAGCAGCCCAGGGACAGGGAGAATCTACGAGCAGTACTTC.

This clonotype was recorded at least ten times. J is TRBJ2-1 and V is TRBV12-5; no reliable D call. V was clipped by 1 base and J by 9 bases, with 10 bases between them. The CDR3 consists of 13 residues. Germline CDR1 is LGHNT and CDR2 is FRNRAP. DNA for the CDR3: TGTGCTAGTGGTTTGGGACCCGAAGGTGAGCAGTTCTTC. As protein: CASGLGPEGEQFF.

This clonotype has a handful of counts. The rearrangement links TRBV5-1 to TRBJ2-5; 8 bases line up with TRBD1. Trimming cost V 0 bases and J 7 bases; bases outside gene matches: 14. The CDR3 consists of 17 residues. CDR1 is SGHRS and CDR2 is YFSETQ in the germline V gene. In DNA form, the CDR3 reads TGCGCCAGCAGCTTGGCCCTATCGGGACAGGACTTAAGGACCCAGTACTTC. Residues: CASSLALSGQDLRTQYF.

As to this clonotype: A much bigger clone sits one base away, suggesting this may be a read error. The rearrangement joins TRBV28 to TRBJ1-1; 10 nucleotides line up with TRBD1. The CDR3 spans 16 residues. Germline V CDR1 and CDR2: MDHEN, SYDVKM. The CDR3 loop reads CAGSHDRGRGFPEAFF. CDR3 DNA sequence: TGTGCCGGCAGTCACGACAGGGGGCGAGGGTTTCCTGAAGCTTTCTTT.

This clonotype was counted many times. CDR3 sequence: CASIPRTGPTGELFF. In DNA form, the CDR3 reads TGTGCCAGCATCCCTCGGACAGGGCCCACCGGGGAGCTGTTTTTT. The chain is built from TRBV7-9 and TRBJ2-2, with 8 bases that match TRBD1. From germline, CDR1 is SEHNR and CDR2 FQNEAQ (reference sequence). There are 15 residues in the CDR3. The trim removed 7 bases at V and 4 bases at J, leaving 8 bases unmatched. Supplemented by reference TRBV7-9 and TRBJ2-2, the full variable domain reads DTGVSQNPRHKITKRGQNVTFRCDPISEHNRLYWYRQTLGQGPEFLTYFQNEAQLEKSRLLSDRFSAERPKGSFSTLEIQRTEQGDSAMYLCASIPRTGPTGELFFGEGSRLTVL.

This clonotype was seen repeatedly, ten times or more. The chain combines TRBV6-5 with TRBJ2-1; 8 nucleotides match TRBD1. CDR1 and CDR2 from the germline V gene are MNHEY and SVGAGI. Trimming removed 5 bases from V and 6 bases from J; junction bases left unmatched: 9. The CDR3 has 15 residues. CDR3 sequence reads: CASSPWGQAPNEQFF. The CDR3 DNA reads TGTGCCAGCAGTCCCTGGGGACAGGCGCCCAATGAGCAGTTCTTC.

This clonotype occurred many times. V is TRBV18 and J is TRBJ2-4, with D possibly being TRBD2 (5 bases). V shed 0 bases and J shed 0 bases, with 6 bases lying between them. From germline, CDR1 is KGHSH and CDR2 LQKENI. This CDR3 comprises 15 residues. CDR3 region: CASSPPSGAKNIQYF. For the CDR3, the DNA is TGTGCCAGCTCACCACCCAGCGGAGCCAAAAACATTCAGTACTTC.

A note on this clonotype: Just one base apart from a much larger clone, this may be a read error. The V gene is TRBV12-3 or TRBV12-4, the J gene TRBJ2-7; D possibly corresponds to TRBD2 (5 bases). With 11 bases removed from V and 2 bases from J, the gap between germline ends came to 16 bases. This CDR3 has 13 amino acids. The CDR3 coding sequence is TGTGCCGGCGGGCTTTCCGGGGCCTACGAGCAGTACTTC. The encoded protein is CAGGLSGAYEQYF.

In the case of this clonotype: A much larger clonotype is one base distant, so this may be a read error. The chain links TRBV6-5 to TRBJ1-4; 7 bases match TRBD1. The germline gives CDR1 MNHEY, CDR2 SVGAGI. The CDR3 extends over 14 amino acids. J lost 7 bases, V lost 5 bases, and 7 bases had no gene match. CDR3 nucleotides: TGTGCCAGCAGTCAAGGGGGCTTGGGTGAAAAACTGTTTTTT. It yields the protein CASSQGGLGEKLFF.